Detailed here is one TCR beta chain. Its antigen is unknown. These data come from a study of T cell responses to AZD1222 COVID-19 vaccine. Profiled with immunoSEQ multiplex PCR; TCRdb holds only in-frame clones, not every one. The sample has about 120,000 clones, roughly 88% seen once. Findings of the study overall: Seropositive at baseline were only 5 or 6 AZD1222 recipients. Spike-spanning, vaccine-associated CD4 TCRs were dominant at 160-218 and 743-854. Repertoires in all cases were sampled only once the peak T cell response had passed.

Pooling of second doses given at about 4 or about 12 weeks was done. The CDR3 spans 14 residues. Looked up from germline, CDR1 is SGHAT and CDR2 is FQNNGV. Trimming took 7 bases from V and 4 from J; bases not matched to a gene: 2. V and J are TRBV11-2 and TRBJ2-3, with 13 nucleotides matching TRBD2. This clonotype originated in an adult who received the AZD1222 COVID-19 vaccine. The specimen was peripheral blood, collected 28 days after the second AZD1222 dose. CDR3 in amino acids: CASKLAGGADTQYF. CDR3 DNA: TGTGCCAGCAAACTAGCGGGGGGGGCAGATACGCAGTATTTT.